The 21 T cell receptor beta chains given below trace back to one sample, sequenced in a study of molecular identifiers for immune sequencing clone quantification. From the PCR reads, TCRdb called clonotypes with MiXCR, one entry per CDR3 protein. The table records fewer than 350,000 distinct CDR3 sequences, roughly 23% of them present only once. Sequences were obtained from naive CD8+ T cells from blood, with Jurkat cell RNA spiked in. Subset specified: FACS-sorted CD8+CD4-CCR7+CD45RA+ naive T cells. These receptors were obtained from a human donor in good health. Some libraries in this study had Jurkat cell RNA spiked in.

Turning to this clonotype: A much larger clone differs from this one at a single base, so this may be a read error. This chain uses TRBV5-6 with TRBJ2-3; 8 nucleotides align to TRBD1. CDR1 is SGHDT, CDR2 YYEEEE, per germline. The CDR3 is 14 residues long. The CDR3 DNA sequence: TGTGCCGGCAGCCCCTGGGACAGGACAGATACGCAGTATTTT. Residues: CAGSPWDRTDTQYF.

This clonotype was counted a few times. V usage is TRBV9 and J usage is TRBJ2-5; 9 nucleotides match TRBD1. Germline CDR1 reads SGDLS; CDR2 reads YYNGEE. This CDR3 comprises 16 residues. With 2 bases clipped from V and 2 bases from J, the junction kept 7 bases outside the gene matches. The CDR3 coding sequence is TGTGCCAGCAGCGTCTGGGGACAGGGTTCTCAAGAGACCCAGTACTTC. Translated, it gives CASSVWGQGSQETQYF. The full variable domain, completed using reference TRBV9 and TRBJ2-5, is DSGVTQTPKHLITATGQRVTLRCSPRSGDLSVYWYQQSLDQGLQFLIQYYNGEERAKGNILERFSAQQFPDLHSELNLSSLELGDSALYFCASSVWGQGSQETQYFGPGTRLLVL.

The sample holds many counts of this clonotype. The chain employs TRBV15 and TRBJ1-1, with D hard to call. The germline V and J ends were trimmed by 5 bases and 4 bases, with 8 bases remaining between them. The CDR3 is 12 residues long. CDR1 is LNHNV, CDR2 YYDKDF, per germline (reference sequence). The DNA for the CDR3 is TGTGCCACCAGCGTTCGGGGCACTGAAGCTTTCTTT. Amino acid sequence: CATSVRGTEAFF.

This clonotype was seen many times. The V and J genes are TRBV19 and TRBJ2-1; no definite D call. V dropped 1 base and J dropped 2 bases, with 9 bases sitting between them. The germline V gene has CDR1 LNHDA and CDR2 SQIVND (reference sequence). The CDR3 totals 15 residues. The CDR3 region has the DNA TGTGCCAGTAGTATAGCAGCTCTGACCTACAATGAGCAGTTCTTC. Translated, it gives CASSIAALTYNEQFF.

Regarding this clonotype: This sequence may be a read error, since a much larger clone differs from it by one base. The rearrangement uses TRBV11-2 and TRBJ2-7; 9 bases agree with TRBD1. This CDR3 has 13 residues. Germline V CDR1 and CDR2: SGHAT, FQNNGV. CDR3 in DNA: TGTGCCAGCAGCTTAGGGACAGGGGACGAGCAGTGCTTC. This codes for CASSLGTGDEQCF.

Note on this clonotype: Because the CDR3 is missing its conserved closing phenylalanine or tryptophan, this is likely a read error. The V call is TRBV30, the J call TRBJ1-4; possible D gene TRBD1, 5 bases. The V gene's germline CDR1 is GTSNPN and CDR2 SVGIG (reference sequence). There are 13 residues in the CDR3. V gave up 7 bases and J gave up 5 bases, with 14 bases separating them. The CDR3 DNA reads TGTGCCTACAGGAACCAAAACAATGAAAAACTGTTTTTA. Encoded protein: CAYRNQNNEKLFL.

The sample holds many counts of this clonotype. The V and J genes are TRBV7-8 and TRBJ2-7; 8 nucleotides line up with TRBD1. CDR3 length: 13 residues. Germline-derived CDR1 and CDR2 are SGHVS and FQNEAQ. V lost 4 bases, J lost 7 bases, and 6 bases stayed unmatched. The CDR3 sequence: CASSSQGAGEQYF. The CDR3 DNA follows: TGTGCCAGCAGCTCCCAGGGGGCGGGGGAGCAGTACTTC.

This clonotype was picked up many times. The chain recombines TRBV24-1 with TRBJ1-5; 7 bases map to TRBD1. The CDR3 covers 13 residues. V shed 0 bases and J 11 bases; nucleotides not matched to a gene: 3. The V gene's germline CDR1 is KGHDR and CDR2 SFDVKD. The CDR3 reads CATSDLTGEAQHF. DNA of the CDR3: TGTGCCACCAGTGATTTGACAGGGGAGGCCCAGCATTTT.

This clonotype was recorded only once. It may be a read error: a sequence one base away is much more abundant. A read error is likely, as this CDR3 ends without the conserved phenylalanine or tryptophan. The V call is TRBV18, the J call TRBJ2-5; D uncertain. Germline assignment: CDR1 KGHSH and CDR2 LQKENI. V lost 4 bases and J 0 bases, leaving 9 bases between the germline ends. This CDR3 contains 14 residues. The CDR3 protein is CASSQTEYQETQYL. For the CDR3, the DNA is TGTGCCAGCTCACAAACAGAGTACCAAGAGACCCAGTACCTC.

Ten or more counts support this clonotype. CDR3 coding DNA: TGTGCCACCAGTGACCCGGACAGGGGCTCCTACGAGCAGTACTTC. Amino acid sequence: CATSDPDRGSYEQYF. The chain recombines TRBV24-1 with TRBJ2-7; 9 positions match TRBD1. This CDR3 is 15 amino acids long. The germline V gene encodes CDR1 KGHDR and CDR2 SFDVKD. Trimming took 4 bases from V and 0 from J; bases not matched to a gene: 3.

This clonotype was observed at least ten times. This sequence joins TRBV28 and TRBJ2-7, with 7 bases that match TRBD2. CDR3 length: 17 amino acids. Germline V gene sequence: CDR1 MDHEN, CDR2 SYDVKM. J was trimmed by 2 bases and V by 3 bases; bases with no gene match: 13. CDR3 sequence reads: CASSLNPLAVLTYEQYF. The CDR3 DNA reads as TGTGCCAGCAGTTTGAATCCGCTAGCGGTTCTAACCTACGAGCAGTACTTC.

This clonotype was detected ten times or more. J is TRBJ1-5 and V is TRBV7-8; 7 bases fit TRBD1. The trim removed 5 bases at V and 2 bases at J, leaving 3 bases unmatched. CDR3 length equals 14 residues. CDR1 is SGHVS, CDR2 FQNEAQ, per germline. Written as DNA, the CDR3 is TGTGCCAGCAGCCCTGGGACAGGCAATCAGCCCCAGCATTTT. Its protein product is CASSPGTGNQPQHF.

Concerning this clonotype itself: This clone may be a read error of a much larger clone one base away. The chain recombines TRBV29-1 with TRBJ2-3; maybe TRBD1 (6 bases). CDR1 and CDR2 from the germline V gene are SQVTM and ANQGSEA. The V end was cut by 6 bases, the J end by 5 bases, with 12 bases between. CDR3 length equals 12 residues. In nucleotides, the CDR3 is TGCAGCGTGACAGGCTATAGAGATACGCAGTATTTT. Translation: CSVTGYRDTQYF.

This clonotype was seen at least ten times. The chain uses TRBV6-5 and TRBJ1-1, with D possibly TRBD1 on 6 matching bases. V lost 0 bases and J 3 bases, leaving 8 bases between the germline ends. Germline CDR1 is MNHEY and CDR2 is SVGAGI. The CDR3 has 14 residues. The CDR3 nucleotides read TGTGCCAGCAGTTACTCCGAGGGGGACACTGAAGCTTTCTTT. This encodes CASSYSEGDTEAFF.

This clonotype was counted a few times. The chain combines TRBV20-1 with TRBJ2-7; 10 nucleotides agree with TRBD2. V lost 3 bases to trimming and J lost 0 bases; unmatched junction nucleotides: 5. The CDR3 contains 15 residues. Per the germline V gene, CDR1 is DFQATT and CDR2 is SNEGSKA (reference sequence). CDR3 coding DNA: TGCAGTGCTAGGGGACTAGCGCATAGCTCCTACGAGCAGTACTTC. This translates into CSARGLAHSSYEQYF.

This clonotype is a singleton in its sample. Just one base apart from a much larger clone, this may be a read error. The V call is TRBV6-5, the J call TRBJ1-5; a weak D match, TRBD1 (5 bases). V was pared by 6 bases and J by 3 bases, with 15 bases between. In germline, CDR1 is MNHEY, CDR2 SVGAGI. The CDR3 has 15 amino acids. The CDR3 nucleotides read TGTGCCAGCAGCACCGGGGCAGCCATCAATCAGCCCCAGCATTTT. This codes for CASSTGAAINQPQHF.

This clonotype was observed many times. The chain uses TRBV12-3 or TRBV12-4 and TRBJ2-3; TRBD2 is a possible D gene (6 bases). V dropped 1 base and J dropped 3 bases, with 8 bases sitting between them. The CDR3 length is 14 residues. CDR3 residues: CASSLGSGTDTQYF. In nucleotides, the CDR3 is TGTGCCAGCAGTTTAGGAAGCGGGACAGATACGCAGTATTTT.

There are many counts of this clonotype. The chain recombines TRBV7-9 with TRBJ1-3, with 7 bases fitting TRBD1. CDR1 is SEHNR and CDR2 is FQNEAQ in the germline V gene (reference sequence). This CDR3 spans 16 amino acids. V lost 3 bases and J lost 4; bases outside the gene matches: 9. CDR3 in DNA: TGTGCCAGCAGCTTGATGCAGGGGGTTGACGGAAACACCATATATTTT. Translation gives CASSLMQGVDGNTIYF.

This clonotype showed up just once. This may be a read error, as it is one base from a much larger clone. The chain combines TRBV7-2 with TRBJ2-5; TRBD2 matches at 10 bases. Germline CDR1 reads SGHTA; CDR2 reads FQGNSA. This CDR3 spans 19 amino acids. The CDR3 sequence: CASSSAFKSGRAPQETRYF. CDR3 nucleotides: TGTGCCAGCAGCTCCGCCTTTAAAAGCGGGAGGGCACCCCAAGAGACCCGGTACTTC. Looking up the rest from reference TRBV7-2 and TRBJ2-5 gives the full variable domain: GAGVSQSPSNKVTEKGKDVELRCDPISGHTALYWYRQSLGQGLEFLIYFQGNSAPDKSGLPSDRFSAERTGGSVSTLTIQRTQQEDSAVYLCASSSAFKSGRAPQETRYFGPGTRLLVL.

This clonotype occurred many times. This chain uses TRBV7-9 with TRBJ2-2; D is perhaps TRBD1 or TRBD2 (5 bases each). The CDR3 runs to 13 residues. Looked up from germline, CDR1 is SEHNR and CDR2 is FQNEAQ (reference sequence). Trimming removed 7 bases at V and 5 bases at J, with 11 bases between. CDR3 residues: CASTPRETGELFF. The DNA for the CDR3 is TGTGCCAGCACCCCCAGGGAGACCGGGGAGCTGTTTTTT.

Points on this clonotype: This may arise from a read error, as a much more abundant clone is one base away. This sequence joins TRBV19 and TRBJ2-7; TRBD2 is a possible D gene (6 bases). The V gene lost 4 bases and the J gene lost 4 bases, with 20 bases spanning the gap. The CDR3 has 16 amino acids. CDR1 is LNHDA, CDR2 SQIVND, per germline (reference sequence). The CDR3 region has the DNA TGTGCCAGTAGTACTTCCGGGCTGGCGGGGCAATACGAGCAGTACTTC. Translated, it gives CASSTSGLAGQYEQYF.